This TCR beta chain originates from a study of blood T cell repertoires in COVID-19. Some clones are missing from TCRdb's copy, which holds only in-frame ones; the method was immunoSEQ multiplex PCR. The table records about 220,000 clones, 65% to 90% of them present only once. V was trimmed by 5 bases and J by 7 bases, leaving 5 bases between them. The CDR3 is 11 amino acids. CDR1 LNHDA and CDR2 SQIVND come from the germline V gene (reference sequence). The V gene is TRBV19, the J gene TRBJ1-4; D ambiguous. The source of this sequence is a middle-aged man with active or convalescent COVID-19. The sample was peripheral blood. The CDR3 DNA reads TGTGCCAGTAGTGTGGCTGAAAAACTGTTTTTT. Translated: CASSVAEKLFF. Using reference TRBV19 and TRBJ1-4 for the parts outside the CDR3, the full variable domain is DGGITQSPKYLFRKEGQNVTLSCEQNLNHDAMYWYRQDPGQGLRLIYYSQIVNDFQKGDIAEGYSVSREKKESFPLTVTSAQKNPTAFYLCASSVAEKLFFGSGTQLSVL.